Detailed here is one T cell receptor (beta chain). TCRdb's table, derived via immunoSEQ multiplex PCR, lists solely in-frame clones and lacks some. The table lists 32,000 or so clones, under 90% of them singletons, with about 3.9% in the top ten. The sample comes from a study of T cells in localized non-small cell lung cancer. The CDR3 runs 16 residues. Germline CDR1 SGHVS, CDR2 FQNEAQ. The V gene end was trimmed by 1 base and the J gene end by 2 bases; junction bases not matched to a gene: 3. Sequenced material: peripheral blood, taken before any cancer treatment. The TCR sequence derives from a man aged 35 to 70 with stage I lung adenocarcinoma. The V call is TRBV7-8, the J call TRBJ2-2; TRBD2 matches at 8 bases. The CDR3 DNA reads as TGTGCCAGCAGCTTAGGGAGCGGGGGAAACACCGGGGAGCTGTTTTTT. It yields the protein CASSLGSGGNTGELFF.